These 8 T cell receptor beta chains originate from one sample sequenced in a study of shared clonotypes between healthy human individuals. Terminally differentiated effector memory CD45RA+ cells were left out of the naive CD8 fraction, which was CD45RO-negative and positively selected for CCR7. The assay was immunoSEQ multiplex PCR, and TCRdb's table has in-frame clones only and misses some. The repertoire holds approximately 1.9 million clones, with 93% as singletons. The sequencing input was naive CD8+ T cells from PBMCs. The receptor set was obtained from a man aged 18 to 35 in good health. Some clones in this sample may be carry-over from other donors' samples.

CDR3 in amino acids: CASSEEGRYYGYTF. CDR3 nucleotide sequence: TGTGCCAGCAGTGAAGAGGGCAGGTACTATGGCTACACCTTC. The genes are TRBV6-1 and TRBJ1-2; D unresolved. The CDR3 contains 14 residues. Germline CDR1 is MNHNS and CDR2 is SASEGT. Trimming removed 1 base from V and 3 bases from J, with 9 bases in between.

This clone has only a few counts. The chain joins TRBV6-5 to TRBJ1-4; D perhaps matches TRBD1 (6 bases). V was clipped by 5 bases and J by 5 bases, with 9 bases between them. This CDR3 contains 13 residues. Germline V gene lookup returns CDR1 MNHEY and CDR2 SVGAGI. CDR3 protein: CASSGQRNEKLFF. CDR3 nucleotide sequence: TGTGCCAGCAGTGGACAGAGGAATGAAAAACTGTTTTTT.

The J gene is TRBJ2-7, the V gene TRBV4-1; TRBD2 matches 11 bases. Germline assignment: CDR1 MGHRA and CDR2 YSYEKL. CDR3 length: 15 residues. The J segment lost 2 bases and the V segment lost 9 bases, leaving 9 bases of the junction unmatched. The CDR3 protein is CASKGLAGGPYEQYF. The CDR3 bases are TGCGCCAGTAAAGGGCTAGCGGGAGGACCCTACGAGCAGTACTTC.

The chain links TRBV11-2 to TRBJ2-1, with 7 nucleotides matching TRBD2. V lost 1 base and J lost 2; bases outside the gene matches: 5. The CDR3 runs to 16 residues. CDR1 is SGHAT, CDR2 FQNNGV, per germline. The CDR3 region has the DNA TGTGCCAGCAGCTTAGGTTCTAGCGGAGCCTACAATGAGCAGTTCTTC. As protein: CASSLGSSGAYNEQFF.

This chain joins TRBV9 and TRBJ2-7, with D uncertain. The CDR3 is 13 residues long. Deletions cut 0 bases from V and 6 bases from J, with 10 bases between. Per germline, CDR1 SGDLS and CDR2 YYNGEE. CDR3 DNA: TGTGCCAGCAGCGTAGAGGGCGGTGGCGAGCAGTACTTC. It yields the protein CASSVEGGGEQYF. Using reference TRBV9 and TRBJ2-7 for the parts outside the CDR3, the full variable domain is DSGVTQTPKHLITATGQRVTLRCSPRSGDLSVYWYQQSLDQGLQFLIQYYNGEERAKGNILERFSAQQFPDLHSELNLSSLELGDSALYFCASSVEGGGEQYFGPGTRLTVT.

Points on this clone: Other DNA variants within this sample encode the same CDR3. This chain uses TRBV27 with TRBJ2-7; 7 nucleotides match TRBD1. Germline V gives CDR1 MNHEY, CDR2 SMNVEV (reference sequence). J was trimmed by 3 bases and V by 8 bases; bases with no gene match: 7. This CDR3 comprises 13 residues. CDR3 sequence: CASGDRASYEQYF. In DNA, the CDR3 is TGTGCCAGCGGAGACAGGGCCAGCTACGAGCAGTACTTC.

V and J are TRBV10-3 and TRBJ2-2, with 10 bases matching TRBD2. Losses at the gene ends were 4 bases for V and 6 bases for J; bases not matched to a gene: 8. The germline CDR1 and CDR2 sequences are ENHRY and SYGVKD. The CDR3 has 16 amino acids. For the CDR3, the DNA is TGTGCCATCAGTGCAAACCAGCGGGAGGGATCCGGGGAGCTGTTTTTT. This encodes CAISANQREGSGELFF.

The CDR3: CASRELGSGELFF. DNA for the CDR3: TGTGCCAGCAGGGAGTTGGGGTCCGGGGAGCTGTTTTTT. The V and J genes are TRBV6-5 and TRBJ2-2; no clear D gene. V was shortened by 6 bases and J by 6 bases, with 11 bases between the two germline ends. The CDR3 contains 13 residues. Germline assignment: CDR1 MNHEY and CDR2 SVGAGI.